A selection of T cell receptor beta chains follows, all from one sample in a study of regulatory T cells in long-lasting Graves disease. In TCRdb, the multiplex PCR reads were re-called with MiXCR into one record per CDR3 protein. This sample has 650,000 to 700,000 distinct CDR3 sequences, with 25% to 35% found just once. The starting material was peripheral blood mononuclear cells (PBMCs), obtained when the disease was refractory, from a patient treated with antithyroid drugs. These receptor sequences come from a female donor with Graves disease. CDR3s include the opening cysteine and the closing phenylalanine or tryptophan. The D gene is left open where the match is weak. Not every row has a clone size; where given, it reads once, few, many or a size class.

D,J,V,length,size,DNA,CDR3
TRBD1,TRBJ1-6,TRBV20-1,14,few,TGCAGTGCTAGCATAGGGACAGGGGATTCACCCCTCCACTTT,CSASIGTGDSPLHF
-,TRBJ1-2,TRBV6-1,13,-,TGTGCCAGCAACGGACATGGGGGAGACGGCTACACCTTC,CASNGHGGDGYTF
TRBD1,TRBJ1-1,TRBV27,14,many,TGTGCCAGCAAACCACAGGGGGTGAACACTGAAGCTTTCTTT,CASKPQGVNTEAFF
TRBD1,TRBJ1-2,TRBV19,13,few,TGTGCCAGTAACGGGGACAGGGCCAATGGCTACACCTTC,CASNGDRANGYTF
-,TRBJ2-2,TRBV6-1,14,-,TGTGCCAGCAGTGAAGCGGTGGGCACCGGGGAGCTGTTTTTT,CASSEAVGTGELFF
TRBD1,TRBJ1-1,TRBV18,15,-,TGTGCCAGCTCACCACCGGGGACAGGGGGCACTGAAGCTTTCTTT,CASSPPGTGGTEAFF
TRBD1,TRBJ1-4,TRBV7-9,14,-,TGTGCCAGCAGCGGAGGGACAGCCTGGGGAAAACTGTTTTTT,CASSGGTAWGKLFF
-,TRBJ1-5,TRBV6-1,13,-,TGTGCCAGCAGTGACTTGGCCCGGGGGGGCCAGCATTTT,CASSDLARGGQHF
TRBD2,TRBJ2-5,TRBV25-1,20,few,TGTGCCAGCAGTGAATATGGTGGTGGGCTAGCGGGAGGGTTAGAAGAGACCCAGTACTTC,CASSEYGGGLAGGLEETQYF
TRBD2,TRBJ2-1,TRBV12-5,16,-,TGTGCTAGTGGTTTGGGCAAACCGGGAGGGGGCAATGAGCAGTTCTTC,CASGLGKPGGGNEQFF
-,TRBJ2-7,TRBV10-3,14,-,TGTGCCATCAGTGAGAGCTCCCTCTCCTACGAGCAGTACTTC,CAISESSLSYEQYF
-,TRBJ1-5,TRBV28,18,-,TGTGCCAGCAGTTTATTTGTCGGACCCCCACCTAGCAATCAGCCCCAGCATTTT,CASSLFVGPPPSNQPQHF
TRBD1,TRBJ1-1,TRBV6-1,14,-,TGTGCCAGCAGTGTTGAGGGGGCGAACACTGAAGCTTTCTTT,CASSVEGANTEAFF
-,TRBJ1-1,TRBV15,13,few,TGTGCCACCAGCAGAGATTTCGGGGCTGAAGCTTTCTTT,CATSRDFGAEAFF
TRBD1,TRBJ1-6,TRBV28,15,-,TGTGCCAGCAGTACGGACAGGGGCGCAGGTTCACCCCTCCACTTT,CASSTDRGAGSPLHF
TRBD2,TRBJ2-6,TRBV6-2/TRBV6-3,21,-,TGTGCCAGCAGTTTCTCACCTACCGCAGCGGGAGGTTTCTCTGGGGCCAACGTCCTGACTTTC,CASSFSPTAAGGFSGANVLTF
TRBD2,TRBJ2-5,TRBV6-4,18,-,TGTGCCAGCAGTGACTCGAACTCCCTTGGACTAGGAAAAGAGACCCAGTACTTC,CASSDSNSLGLGKETQYF
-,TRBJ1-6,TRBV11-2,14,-,TGTGCCAGCAGCAAGGGACTGGCGAATTCACCCCTCCACTTT,CASSKGLANSPLHF
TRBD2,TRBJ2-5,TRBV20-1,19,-,TGCAGTGCTAGTGGGGATATAACTAGCGGGTCCACGTACCAAGAGACCCAGTACTTC,CSASGDITSGSTYQETQYF
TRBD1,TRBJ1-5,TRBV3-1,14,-,TGTGCCAGCAGCCGGGGGACAGGGGGCCAGCCCCAGCATTTT,CASSRGTGGQPQHF
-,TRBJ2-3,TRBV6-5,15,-,TGTGCCAGCAGTTCCGGGACTCTCCTCACAGATACGCAGTATTTT,CASSSGTLLTDTQYF
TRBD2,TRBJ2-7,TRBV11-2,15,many,TGTGCCAGCAGCTTCGGGACTAGCGGGAGCTACGAGCAGTACTTC,CASSFGTSGSYEQYF
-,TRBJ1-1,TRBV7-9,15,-,TGTGCCAGCACCCCCGTTGGGCCGCTGAACACTGAAGCTTTCTTT,CASTPVGPLNTEAFF
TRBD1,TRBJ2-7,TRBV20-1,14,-,TGCAGTGCTAGAGCCTCAGGGGGCGCGGGGGAGCAGTACTTC,CSARASGGAGEQYF
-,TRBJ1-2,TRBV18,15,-,TGTGCCAGCTCACCACTGTCCCTTGCTAACTATGGCTACACCTTC,CASSPLSLANYGYTF
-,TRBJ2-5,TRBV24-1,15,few,TGTGCCACCAGTGACTCCGGGACACTACAAGAGACCCAGTACTTC,CATSDSGTLQETQYF
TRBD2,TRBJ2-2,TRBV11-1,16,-,TGTGCCAGCAGCCCAGCACCTAGCGGGACAACCGGGGAGCTGTTTTTT,CASSPAPSGTTGELFF
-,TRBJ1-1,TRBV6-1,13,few,TGTGCCAGCAACAAGGGGTGGAACACTGAAGCTTTCTTT,CASNKGWNTEAFF
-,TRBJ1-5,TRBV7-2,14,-,TGTGCCAGCAGCTTAGCGCGTACCTGGCAGCCCCAGCATTTT,CASSLARTWQPQHF
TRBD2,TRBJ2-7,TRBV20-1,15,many,TGCAGTGCTAGACAGGGACTAGCTCCGGTCTACGAGCAGTACTTC,CSARQGLAPVYEQYF
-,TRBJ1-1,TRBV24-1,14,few,TGTGCCACCAGTTCCAGCGGACAGAACACTGAAGCTTTCTTT,CATSSSGQNTEAFF
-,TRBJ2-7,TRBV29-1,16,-,TGCAGCGTTCGTGGGTTCGGCAGCCAGAGCTCCTACGAGCAGTACTTC,CSVRGFGSQSSYEQYF
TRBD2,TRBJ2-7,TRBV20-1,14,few,TGCAGTGCTAGGGTTCTAGCGGGAGGCAACGAGCAGTACTTC,CSARVLAGGNEQYF